The clone carrying this TCR beta chain was counted only a few times. The antigen is undetermined. This entry belongs to a study of T cells after yellow fever vaccination. Study summary: SMART-Seq v4 Ultra Low Input prepared the low-cell-number fractions.

Study-wide results and limits: It was the secondary response that reached its peak faster, day 5 versus 15, but it was weaker.

Template switching with 5'RACE generated the TCR cDNA and added a universal primer site and UMIs. TCRdb re-called the 5' RACE reads with MiXCR, one entry per CDR3 protein. Among 450,000 to 550,000 distinct CDR3 sequences listed, about a fifth were seen once. V was clipped by 3 bases and J by 5 bases, with 12 bases between them. This CDR3 is built from 14 residues. Germline values: CDR1 SGHRS, CDR2 YFSETQ. The gene calls are TRBV5-1 and TRBJ2-1; D unclear. Sequences were derived from PBMCs, sampled roughly 20 days after the first yellow fever vaccination. This receptor was taken from a man aged 18 to 29 who received the YFV17D yellow fever vaccine. CDR3 sequence: CASSYPLRHNEQFF. The CDR3 DNA reads TGCGCCAGCAGCTATCCTTTGAGACACAATGAGCAGTTCTTC.